This T cell receptor beta chain was recovered during a study of OX40 agonist ivuxolimab in advanced cancers. Study-wide context: Ivuxolimab, an agonist antibody against OX40 (CD134), was given to patients. Every 2 weeks, ivuxolimab was infused into the patients intravenously at between 0.01 and 10 mg/kg. Broader study findings: Clones of CD4+ and CD8+ blood T cells grew by week 6 at doses of 0.1 to 3.0 mg/kg.

CDR3 size: 14 residues. Germline CDR1 MNHEY, CDR2 SVGAGI. V shed 8 bases and J shed 5 bases, with 15 bases lying between them. Sequencing used immunoSEQ multiplex PCR; TCRdb keeps in-frame clones, though not all of them. The table lists about 58,000 clones, roughly nine tenths of them singletons. To note about this clone: No antigen is known for it.

Autoimmune disease history or systemic immunosuppression barred patients. The sequenced sample was CD4+ or CD8+ T cells sorted from blood, obtained in a trial of the OX40 agonist ivuxolimab. The chain uses TRBV6-5 and TRBJ2-2, with D perhaps TRBD2 (7 bases). The source is an adult with an advanced solid tumor such as melanoma, head and neck, liver or kidney cancer. CDR3 sequence (DNA): TGTGCCAGCTGGGGGGGGCGGCGGACCGGGGAGCTGTTTTTT. Translating it yields CASWGGRRTGELFF.